These 22 T cell receptor beta chains share one sample of origin, sequenced in a study of glioma-infiltrating T cells. Amplification of TCR alpha and beta CDR3 regions from RNA used iRepertoire nested multiplex PCR. In TCRdb, the multiplex PCR reads were re-called with MiXCR into one record per CDR3 protein. The sample shows fewer than 200,000 distinct CDR3 sequences, 32% of them seen only once. Sequencing was carried out using glioma tissue, nonneoplastic brain tissue, or PBMCs (not recorded which). These receptors came from a human donor with low-grade glioma or glioblastoma, undergoing nonglioma brain surgery, or in good health (not recorded which).

This clonotype was counted ten times or more. This chain connects TRBV4-1 to TRBJ2-7; 7 bases agree with TRBD1. V was pared by 5 bases and J by 3 bases, with 7 bases of the junction left unmatched. Germline values: CDR1 MGHRA, CDR2 YSYEKL. CDR3 length: 14 amino acids. Written as DNA, the CDR3 is TGCGCCAGCAGCTCGTCGGGACAGTTCTACGAGCAGTACTTC. This translates into CASSSSGQFYEQYF.

CDR3 in DNA: TGTGCCAGCAGCTTCGGCGTAACTGAAGCTTTCTTT. Translation: CASSFGVTEAFF. V and J are TRBV6-2 or TRBV6-3 and TRBJ1-1; D call uncertain. Trimming took off 6 bases at V and 5 bases at J, with 10 bases between the two ends. This CDR3 contains 12 residues. The germline V gene encodes CDR1 MNHEY and CDR2 SVGEGT.

This clonotype has ten or more counts. The V call is TRBV6-2 or TRBV6-3, the J call TRBJ2-5; 9 nucleotides match TRBD2. This CDR3 spans 16 amino acids. V dropped 2 bases and J dropped 4; count of bases not matched to a gene: 8. The V gene's germline CDR1 is MNHEY and CDR2 SVGEGT. The chain's CDR3 is CASSYATASGIETQYF. CDR3 bases: TGTGCCAGCAGTTACGCGACGGCTAGCGGGATAGAGACCCAGTACTTC.

This clonotype was seen at least ten times. The V gene is TRBV19, the J gene TRBJ1-3, with no clear D. The CDR3 spans 16 residues. The germline CDR1 and CDR2 sequences are LNHDA and SQIVND (reference sequence). V lost 4 bases and J lost 0, with 13 bases in between. As DNA, the CDR3 is TGTGCCAGTAGTAATTTCCCGGGGAGCTCTGGAAACACCATATATTTT. Translation gives CASSNFPGSSGNTIYF.

The V and J genes are TRBV18 and TRBJ2-3; D is unresolved. CDR1 and CDR2 (germline): KGHSH, LQKENI. The CDR3 covers 12 residues. Trimming cost V 5 bases and J 7 bases, with 10 bases left between them. The CDR3, as DNA: TGTGCCAGCTCATCGCAGGAGAATACGCAGTATTTT. Protein: CASSSQENTQYF.

On this clonotype: This could be a read error, since a much larger clone is one nucleotide away. The chain links TRBV29-1 to TRBJ1-5; D gene unclear. Trimming removed 4 bases from V and 3 bases from J, with 10 bases in between. The CDR3 is made up of 13 amino acids. Germline CDR1 reads SQVTM; CDR2 reads ANQGSEA. CDR3 protein: CSVVVSANQPQHF. The CDR3 DNA follows: TGCAGCGTTGTGGTCTCAGCCAATCAGCCCCAGCATTTT.

The CDR3 reads CASSVGIAASSYNEQFF. CDR3 DNA: TGTGCCAGCAGCGTAGGGATAGCGGCGAGCTCCTACAATGAGCAGTTCTTC. The V gene is TRBV11-2, the J gene TRBJ2-1; tentative D call: TRBD2 (6 bases). This CDR3 spans 17 amino acids. Trimming took off 5 bases at V and 0 bases at J, with 17 bases between the two ends. Per germline, CDR1 SGHAT and CDR2 FQNNGV.

This chain connects TRBV9 to TRBJ2-1, with D possibly TRBD2 on 6 matching bases. Germline CDR1 SGDLS, CDR2 YYNGEE. V dropped 0 bases and J dropped 6 bases, with 10 bases sitting between them. The CDR3 totals 14 residues. The CDR3 region is CASSVGGGTNEQFF. The DNA for the CDR3 is TGTGCCAGCAGCGTAGGGGGAGGTACCAATGAGCAGTTCTTC.

This clonotype was found once. An end of the junction differs from the germline gene, which may be a read error. The chain joins TRBV10-3 to TRBJ2-4; the match to TRBD2 covers 8 bases. The CDR3 spans 15 residues. CDR1 is ENHRY, CDR2 SYGVKD, per germline. CDR3 loop: CASTDGVAGRNIKYF. For the CDR3, the DNA is TGTGCCAGCACAGACGGGGTAGCGGGGAGGAACATTAAGTACTTC.

This clonotype was observed many times. The chain couples TRBV7-9 to TRBJ1-4, with D possibly matching TRBD1 (5 bases). V lost 1 base to trimming and J lost 4 bases, with 7 bases between them. Germline lookup yields CDR1 SEHNR and CDR2 FQNEAQ (reference sequence). This CDR3 spans 14 amino acids. CDR3 nucleotide sequence: TGTGCCAGCAGCTTAGGACAGAATAATGAAAAACTGTTTTTT. The encoded protein is CASSLGQNNEKLFF.

Note on this clonotype: A single base separates this from a much larger clone, so it may be a read error. CDR3: CDSSPASQGRYEQYF. CDR3 sequence (DNA): TGTGACAGCTCACCTGCCTCACAGGGGAGGTACGAGCAGTACTTC. V usage is TRBV18 and J usage is TRBJ2-7; D perhaps matches TRBD1 (7 bases). This CDR3 is 15 amino acids long. Per the germline V gene, CDR1 is KGHSH and CDR2 is LQKENI. Full variable domain (outside the CDR3, taken from reference TRBV18 and TRBJ2-7): NAGVMQNPRHLVRRRGQEARLRCSPMKGHSHVYWYRQLPEEGLKFMVYLQKENIIDESGMPKERFSAEFPKEGPSILRIQQVVRGDSAAYFCDSSPASQGRYEQYFGPGTRLTVT.

This clonotype was recorded at least ten times. The CDR3 DNA is TGCAGGGTGTTAGCGGAATCCTACAATGAGCAGTTCTTC. Residues: CRVLAESYNEQFF. V gene TRBV20-1 combines with J gene TRBJ2-1; perhaps TRBD2 as D (6 bases). This CDR3 is built from 13 residues. Germline CDR1 DFQATT, CDR2 SNEGSKA (reference sequence).

This clonotype appeared a few times. A read error may account for a junction end that differs from germline. The chain uses TRBV7-2 and TRBJ2-7; no clear D. The CDR3 extends over 12 amino acids. Germline V lookup: CDR1 SGHTA, CDR2 FQGNSA. The CDR3 spells CASSPEQYVQYF. DNA for the CDR3: TGTGCCAGCAGCCCCGAACAGTACGTGCAGTACTTC.

There are many counts of this clonotype. This sequence joins TRBV29-1 and TRBJ2-3; D uncertain. V gave up 6 bases and J gave up 4 bases, with 11 bases separating them. The germline V gene encodes CDR1 SQVTM and CDR2 ANQGSEA. The CDR3 length is 12 residues. In DNA, the CDR3 is TGCAGCGTGACGATTAGGGCAGATACGCAGTATTTT. It encodes CSVTIRADTQYF.

This clonotype appeared a few times. The V call is TRBV10-3, the J call TRBJ2-2; D is perhaps TRBD1 (5 bases). The V gene's germline CDR1 is ENHRY and CDR2 SYGVKD. Between the trimmed V and J ends, which lost 0 bases and 4 bases, there was a span of 12 bases. The CDR3 is 16 residues long. The CDR3 loop is CAISESEQGSTGELFF. The CDR3 DNA reads TGTGCCATCAGTGAGTCGGAGCAGGGATCCACCGGGGAGCTGTTTTTT.

Comments on this clonotype: It may be a read error: a sequence one base away is much more abundant. CDR3 loop: CASNQEVRTSGYEQYF. CDR3 bases: TGCGCCAGCAACCAAGAGGTTAGGACTAGCGGCTACGAGCAGTACTTC. The genes are TRBV4-1 and TRBJ2-7; the match to TRBD2 covers 10 bases. The CDR3 runs 16 residues. Germline loops: CDR1 MGHRA, CDR2 YSYEKL.

The table lists this clonotype with many counts. The V and J genes are TRBV7-9 and TRBJ2-7, with 9 bases that match TRBD2. V shed 4 bases, J shed 4 bases, and the junction held 5 bases outside the gene matches. In germline, CDR1 is SEHNR, CDR2 FQNEAQ (reference sequence). The CDR3 totals 14 residues. This CDR3 is CASSSSGIAYEQYF. The CDR3 DNA is TGTGCCAGCAGCTCTAGCGGGATCGCTTACGAGCAGTACTTC.

The table lists this clonotype with many counts. The V and J genes are TRBV2 and TRBJ2-1, with a weak D call TRBD2 (6 bases). Trimming stripped 4 bases from V and 8 bases from J, with 21 bases between. Germline V CDR1 and CDR2: SNHLY, FYNNEI. This CDR3 comprises 16 residues. Here the CDR3 DNA reads TGTGCCAGCAGTGTTTTGTGGGAGGCCAGGGTATATGAGCAGTTCTTC. This gives the protein CASSVLWEARVYEQFF.

This clonotype was seen repeatedly, ten times or more. The chain couples TRBV6-2 or TRBV6-3 to TRBJ2-5; tentatively, D is TRBD2 (5 bases). Germline lookup yields CDR1 MNHEY and CDR2 SVGEGT. V lost 4 bases and J 2 bases, leaving 11 bases between the germline ends. The CDR3 runs 14 residues. CDR3 DNA: TGTGCCAGCAGTTCACTAGGAGTACAAGAGACCCAGTACTTC. Its protein product is CASSSLGVQETQYF.

To note about this clonotype: Likely a read error: the CDR3 ends without its conserved phenylalanine or tryptophan. The chain links TRBV27 to TRBJ2-1, with 7 bases lining up with TRBD2. Trimming at V came to 10 bases and at J to 7 bases, leaving 16 bases not matched to a gene. This CDR3 has 15 residues. CDR1 and CDR2 from the germline V gene are MNHEY and SMNVEV (reference sequence). CDR3 sequence reads: CATRRGTNLGNEQFL. Here the CDR3 DNA reads TGTGCCACAAGACGCGGGACTAATTTGGGAAATGAGCAGTTCTTA.

The genes are TRBV5-5 and TRBJ2-5, with TRBD2 matching over 9 bases. The CDR3 is 16 residues long. Looked up from germline, CDR1 is SGHKS and CDR2 is YYEKEE (reference sequence). Unmatched junction bases numbered 9, after V lost 5 bases and J lost 1 base. The CDR3, as DNA: TGTGCCAGCAGTTCCTGGGCGACTAGCGGCCAAGAGACCCAGTACTTC. Its translation is CASSSWATSGQETQYF.

This clonotype was observed at least ten times. The chain links TRBV24-1 to TRBJ1-4, with D unclear. Trimming shortened V by 4 bases and J by 8 bases, and 13 bases separated the two germline ends. Germline-derived CDR1 and CDR2 are KGHDR and SFDVKD. CDR3 length: 14 amino acids. The CDR3 DNA follows: TGTGCCACCAGTGAACAAGGGCAGTCCGAAAAACTGTTTTTT. Translation gives CATSEQGQSEKLFF.